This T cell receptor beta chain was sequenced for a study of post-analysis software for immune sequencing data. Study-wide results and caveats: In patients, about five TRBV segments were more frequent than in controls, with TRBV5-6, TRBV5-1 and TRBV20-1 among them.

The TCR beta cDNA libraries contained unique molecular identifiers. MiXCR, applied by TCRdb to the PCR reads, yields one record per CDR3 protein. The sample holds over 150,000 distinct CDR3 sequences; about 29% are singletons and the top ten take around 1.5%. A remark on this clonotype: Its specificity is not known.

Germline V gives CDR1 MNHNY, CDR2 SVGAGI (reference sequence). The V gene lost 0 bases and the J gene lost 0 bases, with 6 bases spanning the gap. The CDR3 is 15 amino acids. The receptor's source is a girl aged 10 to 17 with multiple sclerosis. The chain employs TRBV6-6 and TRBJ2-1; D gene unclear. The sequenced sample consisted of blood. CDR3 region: CASSYSESSYNEQFF. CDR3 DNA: TGTGCCAGCAGTTACTCAGAAAGCTCCTACAATGAGCAGTTCTTC.